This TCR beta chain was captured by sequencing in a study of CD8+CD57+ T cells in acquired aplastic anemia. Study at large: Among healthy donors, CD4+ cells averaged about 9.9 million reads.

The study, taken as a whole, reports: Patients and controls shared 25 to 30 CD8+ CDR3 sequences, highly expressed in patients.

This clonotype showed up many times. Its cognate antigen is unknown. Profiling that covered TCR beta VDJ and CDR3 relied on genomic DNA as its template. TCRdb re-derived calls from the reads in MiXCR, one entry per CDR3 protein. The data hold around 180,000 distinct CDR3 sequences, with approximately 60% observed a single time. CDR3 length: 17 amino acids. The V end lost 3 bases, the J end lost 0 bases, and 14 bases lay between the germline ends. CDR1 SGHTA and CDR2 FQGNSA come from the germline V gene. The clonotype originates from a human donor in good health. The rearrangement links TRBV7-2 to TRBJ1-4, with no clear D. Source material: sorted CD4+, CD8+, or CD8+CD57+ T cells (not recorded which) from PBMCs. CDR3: CASSFLGIAATNEKLFF. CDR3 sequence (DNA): TGTGCCAGCAGCTTCTTAGGGATCGCCGCAACTAATGAAAAACTGTTTTTT.